Included here is one TCR beta chain sequence, with context. No antigen is known for it. This sample stems from a study of shared clonotypes between healthy human individuals. For the study at large: Samples came from two female and a few male donors aged 18 to 49. General study points: Despite large depth, rarefaction showed incomplete sorted-subset sequencing.

Assay: immunoSEQ multiplex PCR; the TCRdb copy retains only in-frame clones and omits some. The sample records roughly 2 million clones, around 96% being singletons. Germline CDR1 reads ENHRY; CDR2 reads SYGVKD. Trimming removed 7 bases from V and 3 bases from J, with 24 bases in between. The CDR3 has 17 residues. CD45RO-negative, CCR7-selected cells formed the naive CD8 fraction, which excluded terminally differentiated effector memory CD45RA+ cells. Sequencing input: naive CD8+ T cells sorted from blood. This TCR came from a young man in good health. The rearrangement links TRBV10-3 to TRBJ1-1; D remains ambiguous. CDR3 sequence: CAITVEIGPDGDTEAFF. CDR3 bases: TGTGCCATCACTGTGGAAATCGGGCCCGATGGGGACACTGAAGCTTTCTTT.